The clone carrying this TCR beta chain was counted a few times. The antigen remains undetermined. The TCR beta cDNA libraries contained unique molecular identifiers. Each CDR3 protein gets one entry after TCRdb re-called the PCR reads with MiXCR. There are 400,000 to 500,000 distinct CDR3 sequences in the sample; less than 40% occur only once, and about 7.6% lies in the top ten. The length of the CDR3 is 17 residues. The ends lost 4 bases at V and 7 bases at J; junction bases unmatched: 13. Germline values: CDR1 SGHAT, CDR2 FQNNGV. These data belong to a study of post-analysis software for immune sequencing data. Study-level background: Included among the disease courses, which were recorded for the cohort, were relapsing-remitting, secondary progressive and progressive-relapsing multiple sclerosis. Study-level points and caveats: By F measure, strong co-clustering occurred among samples prepared in the same batch. Among several TRBV segments more frequent in patients than controls were TRBV5-6, TRBV5-1 and TRBV20-1.

This TCR was sampled from a girl between 2 and 10 years old with multiple sclerosis. The genes are TRBV11-2 and TRBJ2-4; TRBD2 aligns across 10 bases. Source material: blood. CDR3 residues: CASSSQPSGGPYNIQYF. The CDR3 nucleotides are TGTGCCAGCAGCTCCCAACCTAGCGGGGGTCCCTATAACATTCAGTACTTC.